The 15 T cell receptor beta chains reported below all come from one sample, sequenced in a study of neurological immune-mediated disorders. TCRdb redid the calling of the 5' RACE reads with MiXCR, one entry per CDR3 protein. This table has tens of thousands of distinct CDR3 sequences, over 4% appearing once. The sequenced sample was PBMCs. Receptors originate from a man aged 18-30 years in good health.

This clonotype has a count of ten or more. The rearrangement links TRBV4-1 to TRBJ1-5; 9 nucleotides line up with TRBD1. The germline V gene encodes CDR1 MGHRA and CDR2 YSYEKL. V shed 0 bases and J 5 bases; nucleotides not matched to a gene: 5. The CDR3 loop spans 16 amino acids. The CDR3 here is CASSQDGTGLYQPQHF. The CDR3, as DNA: TGCGCCAGCAGCCAAGACGGGACAGGGTTGTATCAGCCCCAGCATTTT.

The sample holds many counts of this clonotype. The chain uses TRBV27 and TRBJ1-2, with D unresolved. The CDR3 is 12 residues long. Trimming took off 5 bases at V and 2 bases at J, with 6 bases between the two ends. In germline, CDR1 is MNHEY, CDR2 SMNVEV (reference sequence). CDR3 sequence reads: CASSPRNYGYTF. As DNA, the CDR3 is TGTGCCAGCAGTCCCAGGAACTATGGCTACACCTTC.

This clonotype was counted ten times or more. The V call is TRBV7-2, the J call TRBJ2-1, with TRBD2 matching over 12 bases. J was trimmed by 7 bases and V by 1 base; bases with no gene match: 8. This CDR3 is built from 17 residues. Per the germline V gene, CDR1 is SGHTA and CDR2 is FQGNSA. CDR3 DNA sequence: TGTGCCAGCAGCTTAGTGGCTAGCGGGGGGGCGAGAAATGAGCAGTTCTTC. This gives the protein CASSLVASGGARNEQFF.

The table lists this clonotype with many counts. The CDR3 nucleotides are TGTGCCAGCAGCGTCAACACAGGGGGCACCGAGACCCAGTACTTC. Translating it yields CASSVNTGGTETQYF. The rearrangement joins TRBV7-9 to TRBJ2-5, with 9 bases lining up with TRBD1. Germline V gene sequence: CDR1 SEHNR, CDR2 FQNEAQ (reference sequence). The CDR3 is made up of 15 amino acids. Trimming removed 5 bases from V and 5 bases from J; junction bases left unmatched: 9. Based on the CDR3 plus reference TRBV7-9 and TRBJ2-5, the full variable domain is DTGVSQNPRHKITKRGQNVTFRCDPISEHNRLYWYRQTLGQGPEFLTYFQNEAQLEKSRLLSDRFSAERPKGSFSTLEIQRTEQGDSAMYLCASSVNTGGTETQYFGPGTRLLVL.

This clonotype was seen many times. V is TRBV20-1 and J is TRBJ1-2; D call uncertain. The CDR3 length is 15 residues. V was clipped by 2 bases and J by 0 bases, with 13 bases between them. CDR1 and CDR2 from the germline V gene are DFQATT and SNEGSKA (reference sequence). DNA for the CDR3: TGCAGTGCTAGACGGGTTTTGCAAACTAACTATGGCTACACCTTC. The encoded protein is CSARRVLQTNYGYTF.

This clonotype was counted ten times or more. The chain joins TRBV20-1 to TRBJ1-2; D unresolved. The V end lost 4 bases, the J end lost 0 bases, and 0 bases lay between the germline ends. This CDR3 comprises 10 residues. Looked up from germline, CDR1 is DFQATT and CDR2 is SNEGSKA (reference sequence). DNA of the CDR3: TGCAGTGCTACTAACTATGGCTACACCTTC. Translating it yields CSATNYGYTF.

This clonotype was observed many times. This chain joins TRBV9 and TRBJ2-1, with 10 bases matching TRBD2. The CDR3 has 15 residues. With 4 bases clipped from V and 4 bases from J, the junction kept 5 bases outside the gene matches. Germline values: CDR1 SGDLS, CDR2 YYNGEE. The CDR3 coding sequence is TGTGCCAGCAGCCCGGGTAGCGGGGGGTACAATGAGCAGTTCTTC. Translation: CASSPGSGGYNEQFF.

There are many counts of this clonotype. The V and J genes are TRBV29-1 and TRBJ2-2; the D is unclear. The CDR3 length is 12 residues. The germline V and J ends were trimmed by 6 bases and 1 base, with 6 bases remaining between them. The germline V gene encodes CDR1 SQVTM and CDR2 ANQGSEA. CDR3 bases: TGCAGCGTCTCAGAGAACACCGGGGAGCTGTTTTTT. Its protein product is CSVSENTGELFF.

This clonotype was found many times. The genes are TRBV6-5 and TRBJ1-1, with D maybe TRBD1 (6 bases). CDR3 length: 15 amino acids. CDR1 is MNHEY and CDR2 is SVGAGI in the germline V gene. Trimming removed 6 bases from V and 6 bases from J, with 20 bases in between. CDR3 protein: CASRGLQGGSAEAFF. The DNA for the CDR3 is TGTGCCAGCAGGGGCCTGCAAGGGGGGAGCGCTGAAGCTTTCTTT.

As regards this clonotype: Relative to the germline gene, one junction end is altered; a read error may explain this. The rearrangement links TRBV10-3 to TRBJ2-5; D remains unclear. The CDR3 covers 12 residues. CDR1 is ENHRY, CDR2 SYGVKD, per germline. As DNA, the CDR3 is TGTGCCACCAGTGAGTCCCAAGAGACACAGTACTTC. The encoded protein is CATSESQETQYF.

This clonotype showed up many times. The genes are TRBV6-5 and TRBJ2-1; D might be TRBD1 (6 bases). V was cut by 6 bases and J by 0 bases, with 15 bases left in between. CDR1 MNHEY and CDR2 SVGAGI come from the germline V gene. The CDR3 is 16 residues long. CDR3 amino acids: CASSLTGLSSYNEQFF. As DNA, the CDR3 is TGTGCCAGCAGCCTGACAGGACTGAGCTCCTACAATGAGCAGTTCTTC.

This clonotype was seen many times. The chain couples TRBV12-3 or TRBV12-4 to TRBJ2-5; TRBD1 aligns across 7 bases. This CDR3 is built from 14 residues. Trimming cost V 6 bases and J 0 bases; bases outside gene matches: 4. In nucleotides, the CDR3 is TGTGCCAGCAGCAGCAGGGGGTACCAAGAGACCCAGTACTTC. Encoded protein: CASSSRGYQETQYF.

In this sample, this clonotype turned up many times. The J gene is TRBJ2-2, the V gene TRBV20-1; D is unresolved. The V end was cut by 6 bases, the J end by 1 base, with 15 bases between. CDR1 and CDR2 (germline): DFQATT, SNEGSKA (reference sequence). This CDR3 has 15 amino acids. The CDR3 sequence is CSAKRPLQNTGELFF. DNA of the CDR3: TGCAGTGCCAAGAGGCCCCTCCAGAACACCGGGGAGCTGTTTTTT.

The sample holds many counts of this clonotype. For the CDR3, the DNA is TGTGCCAGCAGCTCCCTTTATGGCTACACCTTC. Protein: CASSSLYGYTF. The gene calls are TRBV7-9 and TRBJ1-2; unclear D gene. The germline CDR1 and CDR2 sequences are SEHNR and FQNEAQ (reference sequence). V was trimmed by 4 bases and J by 5 bases, leaving 5 bases between them. The CDR3 spans 11 residues.

Many counts were recorded for this clonotype. The chain combines TRBV20-1 with TRBJ1-4; D gene ambiguous. CDR3 size: 14 residues. The germline CDR1 and CDR2 sequences are DFQATT and SNEGSKA (reference sequence). Trimming took 0 bases from V and 6 from J, leaving 11 bases between them. The CDR3 DNA follows: TGCAGTGCTAGAGATCCCAGCTTTGATGAAAAACTGTTTTTT. Translating it yields CSARDPSFDEKLFF.